This T cell receptor beta chain originates from a study of cytomegalovirus exposure and HLA in healthy donors. V lost 4 bases, J lost 9 bases, and 20 bases lay in between. Germline V gene data show CDR1 as SGHDT and CDR2 as YYEEEE. The CDR3 runs 14 residues. The study ran its PCR with 60 Vbeta and 13 Jbeta primers. The data were produced by immunoSEQ multiplex PCR, yet TCRdb's version contains in-frame clones alone and is incomplete. The table lists about 120,000 clones, around three quarters of them singletons. Study-level results: TCR beta chains numbering some 160 were designated cytomegalovirus-associated.

With respect to this clone: The antigen remains unidentified.

Input material: PBMCs. The V gene is TRBV5-6, the J gene TRBJ2-7, with D perhaps TRBD1 (6 bases). This clonotype was sampled from a man between 18 and 29 years old in good health and CMV-seropositive. Here the CDR3 DNA reads TGTGCCAGCAGCCTAATATCGGACAGATTACTGCAGTACTTC. Amino acid sequence: CASSLISDRLLQYF.